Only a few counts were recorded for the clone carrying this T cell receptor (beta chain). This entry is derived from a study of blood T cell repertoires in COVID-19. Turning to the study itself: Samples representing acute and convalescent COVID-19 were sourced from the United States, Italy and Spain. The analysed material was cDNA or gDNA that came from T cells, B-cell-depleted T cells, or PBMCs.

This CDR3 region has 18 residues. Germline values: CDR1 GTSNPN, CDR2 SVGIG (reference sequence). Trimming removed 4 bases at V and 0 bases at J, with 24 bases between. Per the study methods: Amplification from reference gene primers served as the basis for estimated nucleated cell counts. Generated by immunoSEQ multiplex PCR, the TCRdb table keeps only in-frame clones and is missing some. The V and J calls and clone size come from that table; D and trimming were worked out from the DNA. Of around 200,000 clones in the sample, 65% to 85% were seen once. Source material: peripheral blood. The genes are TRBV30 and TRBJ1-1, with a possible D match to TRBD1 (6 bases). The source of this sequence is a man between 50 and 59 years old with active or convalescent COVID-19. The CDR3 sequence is CAWIIVGVIGDMNTEAFF. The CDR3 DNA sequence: TGTGCCTGGATTATTGTAGGAGTCATTGGGGACATGAACACTGAAGCTTTCTTT.